The clone carrying this TCR beta chain appeared a few times. Germline CDR1 and CDR2: MDHEN and SYDVKM. This CDR3 spans 13 amino acids. V gave up 5 bases and J gave up 7 bases, with 12 bases separating them. A single record per CDR3 protein comes from TCRdb applying MiXCR to the RT-PCR reads. The table has almost 700,000 distinct CDR3 sequences, approximately 15% seen once. The clonotype originates from a female donor in good health, serving as a healthy control. The material sequenced was memory CD4+ T cells from blood. The chain is built from TRBV28 and TRBJ2-1; D remains ambiguous. The CDR3 bases are TGTGCCAGCAGTGAGTGGCCGTTTAATGAGCAGTTCTTC. Translated: CASSEWPFNEQFF.